A single sample gave rise to the 4 T cell receptor beta chains below, sequenced in a study of OX40 agonist ivuxolimab in advanced cancers. The protocol used for the library was the immunoSEQ multiplex PCR assay. What TCRdb holds here is the immuneACCESS table cut down to in-frame rearrangements. Part of the clones is not present; checked against another copy, under half of the missing clones reflect an unresolved V gene, and the others are unexplained. This sample holds 45,000 to 55,000 clones; 80% to 90% were observed only once. Roughly 9.6% of the sample rests with the top ten. The sample here was CD4+ or CD8+ T cells sorted from blood, taken in a trial of the OX40 agonist ivuxolimab. Receptor source: an adult with an advanced solid tumor such as melanoma, head and neck, liver or kidney cancer.

J is TRBJ2-3 and V is TRBV5-1; a possible D gene is TRBD1 (5 bases). V lost 0 bases, J lost 3 bases, and 11 bases lay in between. The germline CDR1 and CDR2 sequences are SGHRS and YFSETQ. The CDR3 is 15 amino acids. CDR3 amino acids: CASSLGQSLTDTQYF. CDR3 in DNA: TGCGCCAGCAGCTTGGGACAGTCCCTAACAGATACGCAGTATTTT.

The chain links TRBV5-1 to TRBJ2-6; D may be TRBD1 or TRBD2 (6 bases each). Germline V lookup: CDR1 SGHRS, CDR2 YFSETQ. Trimming removed 7 bases at V and 0 bases at J, with 14 bases between. The CDR3 loop spans 16 amino acids. DNA for the CDR3: TGCGCCAGCGACCCCGGGGGCGGCTCTGGGGCCAACGTCCTGACTTTC. As protein: CASDPGGGSGANVLTF.

This clone was observed a single time. This chain joins TRBV6-1 and TRBJ2-7, with TRBD1 matching over 9 bases. V gave up 2 bases and J gave up 4 bases; unmatched junction bases: 6. This CDR3 region has 15 residues. The germline CDR1 and CDR2 sequences are MNHNS and SASEGT. The chain's CDR3 is CASSERGQGPYEQYF. The DNA for the CDR3 is TGTGCCAGCAGTGAAAGGGGACAGGGACCTTACGAGCAGTACTTC.

V and J are TRBV6-1 and TRBJ1-5; a possible D gene is TRBD1 (5 bases). In germline, CDR1 is MNHNS, CDR2 SASEGT. The V end lost 4 bases, the J end lost 4 bases, and 14 bases lay between the germline ends. This CDR3 is built from 15 residues. CDR3 sequence (DNA): TGTGCCAGCAGTGCCCCGGGACCGCTGAATCAGCCCCAGCATTTT. Protein product: CASSAPGPLNQPQHF.